This entry is about one TCR beta chain. Its matching antigen is unknown. TCRdb fed the 5' RACE reads into MiXCR, producing one record per CDR3 protein. Of 300,000 to 400,000 distinct CDR3 sequences in the sample, 9% to 15% were seen once. The entry originates in a study of identical twins. Overall study results and limits: Excess sharing by twins proved weaker in beta out-of-frame sequences.

Between the trimmed V and J ends, which lost 6 bases and 4 bases, there was a span of 12 bases. This CDR3 comprises 13 residues. CDR1 MNHEY and CDR2 SMNVEV come from the germline V gene (reference sequence). The same sample was also used in a study of yellow fever vaccine responses in identical twins.

The V gene is TRBV27, the J gene TRBJ2-5; D perhaps matches TRBD1 (6 bases). This clonotype was sampled from a young woman in good health. Sequenced material: CD8+ T cells sorted from blood. In DNA, the CDR3 is TGTGCCAGCAGCAGGACAGCTGGAGAGACCCAGTACTTC. This codes for CASSRTAGETQYF.